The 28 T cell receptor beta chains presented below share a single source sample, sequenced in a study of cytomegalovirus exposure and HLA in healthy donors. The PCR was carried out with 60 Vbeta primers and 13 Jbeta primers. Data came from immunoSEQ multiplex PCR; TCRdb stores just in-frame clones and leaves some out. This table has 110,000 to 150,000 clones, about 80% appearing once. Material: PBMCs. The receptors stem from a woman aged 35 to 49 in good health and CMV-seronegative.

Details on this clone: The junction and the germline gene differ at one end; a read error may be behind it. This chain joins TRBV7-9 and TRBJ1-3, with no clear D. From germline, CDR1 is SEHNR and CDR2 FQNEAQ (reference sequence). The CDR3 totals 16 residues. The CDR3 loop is CSSSLAPGFSGNTIYF. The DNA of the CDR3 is TGTTCCAGCAGCTTAGCCCCGGGGTTCTCTGGAAACACCATATATTTT.

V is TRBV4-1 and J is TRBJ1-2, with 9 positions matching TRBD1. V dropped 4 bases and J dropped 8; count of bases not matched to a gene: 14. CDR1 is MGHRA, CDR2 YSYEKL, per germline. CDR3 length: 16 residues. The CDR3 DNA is TGCGCCAGCAGCCGTAATATAGGACAGGGGAGTATGGGCTACACCTTC. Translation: CASSRNIGQGSMGYTF.

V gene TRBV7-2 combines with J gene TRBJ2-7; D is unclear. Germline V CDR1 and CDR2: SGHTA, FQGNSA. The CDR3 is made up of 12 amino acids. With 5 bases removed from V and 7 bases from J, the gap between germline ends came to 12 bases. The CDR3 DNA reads TGTGCCAGCAGCCTTCAACGACAAGAGCAGTACTTC. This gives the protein CASSLQRQEQYF.

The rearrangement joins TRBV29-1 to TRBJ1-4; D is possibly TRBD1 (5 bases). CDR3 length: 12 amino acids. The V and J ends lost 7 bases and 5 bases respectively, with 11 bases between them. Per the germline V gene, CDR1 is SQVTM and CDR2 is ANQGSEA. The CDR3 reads CSAGGLNEKLFF. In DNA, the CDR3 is TGCAGCGCCGGGGGACTCAATGAAAAACTGTTTTTT. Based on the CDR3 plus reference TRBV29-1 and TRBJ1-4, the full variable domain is SAVISQKPSRDICQRGTSLTIQCQVDSQVTMMFWYRQQPGQSLTLIATANQGSEATYESGFVIDKFPISRPNLTFSTLTVSNMSPEDSSIYLCSAGGLNEKLFFGSGTQLSVL.

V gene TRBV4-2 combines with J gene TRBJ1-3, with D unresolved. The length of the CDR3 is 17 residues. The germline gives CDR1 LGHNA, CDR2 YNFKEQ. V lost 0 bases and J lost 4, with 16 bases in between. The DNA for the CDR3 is TGTGCCAGCAGCCAAGATTATCCGGGTTTGAAGGGAAACACCATATATTTT. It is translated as CASSQDYPGLKGNTIYF.

CDR3 DNA: TGTGCCAGCAGTCTGGGGGGGATTTTATACGAGCAGTACTTC. Its translation: CASSLGGILYEQYF. The chain employs TRBV28 and TRBJ2-7; TRBD2 aligns across 7 bases. This CDR3 contains 14 residues. V shed 5 bases, J shed 4 bases, and the junction held 8 bases outside the gene matches. Germline CDR1 reads MDHEN; CDR2 reads SYDVKM.

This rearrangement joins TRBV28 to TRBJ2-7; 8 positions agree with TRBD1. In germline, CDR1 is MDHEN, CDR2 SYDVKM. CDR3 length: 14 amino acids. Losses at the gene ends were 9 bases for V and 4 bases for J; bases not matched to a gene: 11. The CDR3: CASYGAGGGYEQYF. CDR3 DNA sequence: TGTGCCAGTTACGGGGCAGGGGGCGGATACGAGCAGTACTTC.

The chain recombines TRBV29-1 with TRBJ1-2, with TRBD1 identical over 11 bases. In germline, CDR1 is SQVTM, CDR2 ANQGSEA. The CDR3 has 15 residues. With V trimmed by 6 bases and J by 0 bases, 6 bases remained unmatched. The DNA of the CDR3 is TGCAGCGTGGACAGGGGGCTAACATCTAACTATGGCTACACCTTC. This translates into CSVDRGLTSNYGYTF.

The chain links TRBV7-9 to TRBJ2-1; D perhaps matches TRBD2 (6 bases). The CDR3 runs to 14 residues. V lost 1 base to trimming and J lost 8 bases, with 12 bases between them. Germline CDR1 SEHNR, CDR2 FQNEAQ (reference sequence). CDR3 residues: CASSLGGVLYEQFF. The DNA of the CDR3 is TGTGCCAGCAGCTTAGGGGGGGTTCTCTATGAGCAGTTCTTC.

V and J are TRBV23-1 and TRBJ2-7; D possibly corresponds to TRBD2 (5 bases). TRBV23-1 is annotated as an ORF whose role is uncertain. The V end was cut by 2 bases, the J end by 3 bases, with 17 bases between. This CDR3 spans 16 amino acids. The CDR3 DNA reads TGCGCCAGCAGTCAAAGTACAAGGGAGAAAGGCTACGAGCAGTACTTC. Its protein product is CASSQSTREKGYEQYF.

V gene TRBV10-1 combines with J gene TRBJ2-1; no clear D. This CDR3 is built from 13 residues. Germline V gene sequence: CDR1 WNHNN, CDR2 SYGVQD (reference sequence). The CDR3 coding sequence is TGCGTCACCCAGCTAGATAACTACAATGAGCAGTTCTTC. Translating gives CVTQLDNYNEQFF.

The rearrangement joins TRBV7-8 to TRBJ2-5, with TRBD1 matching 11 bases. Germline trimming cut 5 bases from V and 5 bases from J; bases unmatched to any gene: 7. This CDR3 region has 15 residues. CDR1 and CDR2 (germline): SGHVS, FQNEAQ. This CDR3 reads CASSHGQGAWETQYF. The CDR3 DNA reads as TGTGCCAGCAGCCACGGACAGGGGGCTTGGGAGACCCAGTACTTC.

CDR3 region: CASSLSPGEIDEQYF. DNA of the CDR3: TGCGCCAGCAGCTTGTCGCCAGGGGAAATTGACGAGCAGTACTTC. This chain links TRBV5-1 with TRBJ2-7; TRBD1 might be the D (6 bases). Looked up from germline, CDR1 is SGHRS and CDR2 is YFSETQ. Trimming removed 1 base at V and 5 bases at J, with 16 bases between. The CDR3 spans 15 residues. Full variable domain (remainder filled in from reference TRBV5-1 and TRBJ2-7): KAGVTQTPRYLIKTRGQQVTLSCSPISGHRSVSWYQQTPGQGLQFLFEYFSETQRNKGNFPGRFSGRQFSNSRSEMNVSTLELGDSALYLCASSLSPGEIDEQYFGPGTRLTVT.

The CDR3 protein is CASSPTGQNSYEQYF. CDR3 coding DNA: TGTGCCAGCAGCCCAACGGGACAGAACTCCTACGAGCAGTACTTC. This chain links TRBV11-2 with TRBJ2-7; 7 bases fit TRBD1. V lost 5 bases to trimming and J lost 0 bases; unmatched junction nucleotides: 7. The CDR3 runs 15 residues. Germline-derived CDR1 and CDR2 are SGHAT and FQNNGV. The whole variable domain, remainder taken from reference TRBV11-2 and TRBJ2-7, is EAGVAQSPRYKIIEKRQSVAFWCNPISGHATLYWYQQILGQGPKLLIQFQNNGVVDDSQLPKDRFSAERLKGVDSTLKIQPAKLEDSAVYLCASSPTGQNSYEQYFGPGTRLTVT.

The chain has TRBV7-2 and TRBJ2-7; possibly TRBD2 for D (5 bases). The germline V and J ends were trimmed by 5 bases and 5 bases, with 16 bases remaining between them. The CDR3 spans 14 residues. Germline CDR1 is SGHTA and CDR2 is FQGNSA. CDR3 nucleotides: TGTGCCAGCAGCCTCCGACTAAAGAGCCACGAGCAGTACTTC. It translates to CASSLRLKSHEQYF.

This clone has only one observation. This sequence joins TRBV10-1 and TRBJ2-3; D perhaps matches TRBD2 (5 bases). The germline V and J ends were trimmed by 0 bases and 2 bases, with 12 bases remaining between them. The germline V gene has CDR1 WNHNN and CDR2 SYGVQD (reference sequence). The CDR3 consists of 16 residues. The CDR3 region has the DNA TGCGCCAGCAGTGAGTCGGGGAGACCATCCACAGATACGCAGTATTTT. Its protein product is CASSESGRPSTDTQYF.

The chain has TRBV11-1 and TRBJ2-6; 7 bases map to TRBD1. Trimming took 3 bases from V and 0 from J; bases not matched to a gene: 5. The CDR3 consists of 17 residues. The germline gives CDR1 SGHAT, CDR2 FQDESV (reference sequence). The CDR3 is CASSFRQGLSGANVLTF. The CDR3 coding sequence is TGTGCCAGCAGCTTCAGACAGGGCCTCTCTGGGGCCAACGTCCTGACTTTC.

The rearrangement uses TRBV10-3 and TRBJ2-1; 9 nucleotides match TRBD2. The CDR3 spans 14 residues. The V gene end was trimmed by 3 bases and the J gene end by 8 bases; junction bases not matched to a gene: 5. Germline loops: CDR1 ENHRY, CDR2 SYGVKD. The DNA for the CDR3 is TGTGCCATCAGTGACTCTAGCGGGATTCATGAGCAGTTCTTC. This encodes CAISDSSGIHEQFF.

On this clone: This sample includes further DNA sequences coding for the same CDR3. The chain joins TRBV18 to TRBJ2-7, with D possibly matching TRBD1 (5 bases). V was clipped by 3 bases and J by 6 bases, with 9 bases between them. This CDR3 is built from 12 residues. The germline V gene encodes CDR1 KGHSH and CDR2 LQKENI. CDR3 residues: CASSPDSSEQYF. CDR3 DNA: TGTGCCAGCTCACCCGACAGTTCCGAGCAGTACTTC.

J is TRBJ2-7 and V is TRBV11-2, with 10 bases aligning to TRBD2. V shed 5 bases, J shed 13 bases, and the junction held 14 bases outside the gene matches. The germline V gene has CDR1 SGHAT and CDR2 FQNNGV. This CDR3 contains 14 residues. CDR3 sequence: CASSPDSIAGGKYF. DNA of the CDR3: TGTGCCAGCAGCCCCGATAGTATAGCGGGGGGCAAATACTTC.

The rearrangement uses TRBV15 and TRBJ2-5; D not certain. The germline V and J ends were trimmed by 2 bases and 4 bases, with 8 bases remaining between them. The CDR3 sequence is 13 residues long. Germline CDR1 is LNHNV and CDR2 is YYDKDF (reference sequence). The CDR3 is CATSRSVVETQYF. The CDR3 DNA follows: TGTGCCACCAGCAGATCCGTTGTAGAGACCCAGTACTTC.

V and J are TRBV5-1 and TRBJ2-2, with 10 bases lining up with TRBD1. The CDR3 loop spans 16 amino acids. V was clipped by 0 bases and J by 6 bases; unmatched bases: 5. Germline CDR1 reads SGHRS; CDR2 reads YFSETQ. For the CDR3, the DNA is TGCGCCAGCAGCTTGGCGGGACAGGGGATCCCCGGGGAGCTGTTTTTT. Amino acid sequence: CASSLAGQGIPGELFF.

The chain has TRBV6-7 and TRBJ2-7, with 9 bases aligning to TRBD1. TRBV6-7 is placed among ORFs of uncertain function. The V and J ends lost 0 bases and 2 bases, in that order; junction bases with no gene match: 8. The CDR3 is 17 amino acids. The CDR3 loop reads CASSYSRSGQGPYEQYF. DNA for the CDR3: TGTGCCAGCAGTTACTCGAGATCGGGACAGGGCCCCTACGAGCAGTACTTC.

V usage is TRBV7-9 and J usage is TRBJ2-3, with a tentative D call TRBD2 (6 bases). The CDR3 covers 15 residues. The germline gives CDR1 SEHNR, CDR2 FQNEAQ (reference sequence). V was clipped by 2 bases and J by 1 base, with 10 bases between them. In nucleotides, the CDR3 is TGTGCCAGCAGCTTAAGGAGGGGCCGCACAGATACGCAGTATTTT. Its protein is CASSLRRGRTDTQYF.

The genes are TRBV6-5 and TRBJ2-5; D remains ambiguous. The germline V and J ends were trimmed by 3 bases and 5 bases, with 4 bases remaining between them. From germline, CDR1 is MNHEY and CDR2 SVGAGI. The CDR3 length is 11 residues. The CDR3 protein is CASSYAETQYF. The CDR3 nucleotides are TGTGCCAGCAGTTATGCGGAGACCCAGTACTTC.

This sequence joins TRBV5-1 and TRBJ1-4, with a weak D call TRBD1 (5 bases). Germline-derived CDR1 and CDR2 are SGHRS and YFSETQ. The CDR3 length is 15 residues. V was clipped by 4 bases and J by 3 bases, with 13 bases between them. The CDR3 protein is CASSEPPGANEKLFF. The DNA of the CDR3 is TGCGCCAGCAGCGAACCCCCGGGGGCTAATGAAAAACTGTTTTTT.

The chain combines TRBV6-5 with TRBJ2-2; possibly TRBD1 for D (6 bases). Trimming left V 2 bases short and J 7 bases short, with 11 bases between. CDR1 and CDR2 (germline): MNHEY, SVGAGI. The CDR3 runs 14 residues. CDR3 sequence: CASSYPSRGGELFF. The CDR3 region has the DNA TGTGCCAGCAGTTACCCCTCCAGGGGCGGGGAGCTGTTTTTT.

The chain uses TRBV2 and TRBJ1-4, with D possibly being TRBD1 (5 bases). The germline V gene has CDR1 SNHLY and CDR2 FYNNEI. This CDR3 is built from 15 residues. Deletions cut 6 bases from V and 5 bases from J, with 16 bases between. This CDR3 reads CASSLNPGGNEKLFF. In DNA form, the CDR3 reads TGTGCCAGCAGCCTAAACCCGGGGGGGAATGAAAAACTGTTTTTT.